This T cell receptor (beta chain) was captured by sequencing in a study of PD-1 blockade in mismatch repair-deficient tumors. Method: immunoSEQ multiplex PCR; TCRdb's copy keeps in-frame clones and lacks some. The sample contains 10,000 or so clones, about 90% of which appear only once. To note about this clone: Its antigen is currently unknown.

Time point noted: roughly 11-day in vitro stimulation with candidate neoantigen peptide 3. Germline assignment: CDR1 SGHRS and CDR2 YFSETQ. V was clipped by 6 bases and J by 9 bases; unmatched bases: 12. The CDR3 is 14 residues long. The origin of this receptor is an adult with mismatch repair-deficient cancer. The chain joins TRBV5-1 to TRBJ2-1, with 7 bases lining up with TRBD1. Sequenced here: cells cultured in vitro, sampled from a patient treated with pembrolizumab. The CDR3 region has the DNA TGCGCCAGCAACGTAGGGGGCGCGTTTCCTGAGCAGTTCTTC. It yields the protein CASNVGGAFPEQFF.